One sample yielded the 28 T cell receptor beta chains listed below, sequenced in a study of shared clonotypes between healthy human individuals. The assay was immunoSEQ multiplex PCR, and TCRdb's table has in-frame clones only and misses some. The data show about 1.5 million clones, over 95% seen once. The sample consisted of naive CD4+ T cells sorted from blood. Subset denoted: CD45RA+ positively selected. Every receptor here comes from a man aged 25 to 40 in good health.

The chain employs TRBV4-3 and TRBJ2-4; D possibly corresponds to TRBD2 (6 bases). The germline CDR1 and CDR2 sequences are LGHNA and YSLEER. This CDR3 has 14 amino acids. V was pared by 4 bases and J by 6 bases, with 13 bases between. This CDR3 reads CASSRGSGGNIQYF. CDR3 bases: TGCGCCAGCAGCCGAGGGTCCGGGGGAAACATTCAGTACTTC.

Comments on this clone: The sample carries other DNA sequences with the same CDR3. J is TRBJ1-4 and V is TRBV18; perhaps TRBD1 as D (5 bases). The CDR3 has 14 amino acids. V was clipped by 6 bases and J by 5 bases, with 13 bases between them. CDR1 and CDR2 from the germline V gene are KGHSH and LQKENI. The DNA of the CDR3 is TGTGCCAGCTCTCCCGGGACGGGGAATGAAAAACTGTTTTTT. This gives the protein CASSPGTGNEKLFF.

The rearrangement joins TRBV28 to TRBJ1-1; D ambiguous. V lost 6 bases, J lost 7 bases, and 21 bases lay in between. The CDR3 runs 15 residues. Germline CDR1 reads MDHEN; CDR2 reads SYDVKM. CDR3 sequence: CASRTGSGSSGEAFF. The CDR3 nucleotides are TGTGCCAGCAGGACCGGCTCGGGCAGCAGTGGTGAAGCTTTCTTT.

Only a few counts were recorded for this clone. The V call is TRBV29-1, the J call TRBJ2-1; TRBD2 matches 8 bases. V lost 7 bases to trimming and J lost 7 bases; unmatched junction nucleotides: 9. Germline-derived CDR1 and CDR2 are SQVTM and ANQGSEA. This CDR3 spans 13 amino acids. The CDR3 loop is CSGSGIIPNEQFF. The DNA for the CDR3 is TGCAGCGGTAGCGGGATAATACCAAATGAGCAGTTCTTC.

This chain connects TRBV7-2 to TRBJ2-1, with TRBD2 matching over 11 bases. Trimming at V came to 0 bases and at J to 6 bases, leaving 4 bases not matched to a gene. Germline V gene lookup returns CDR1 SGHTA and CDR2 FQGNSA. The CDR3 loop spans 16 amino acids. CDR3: CASSLALAGGPNEQFF. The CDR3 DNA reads TGTGCCAGCAGCTTAGCCTTAGCGGGAGGGCCCAATGAGCAGTTCTTC. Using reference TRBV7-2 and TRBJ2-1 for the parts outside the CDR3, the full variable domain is GAGVSQSPSNKVTEKGKDVELRCDPISGHTALYWYRQSLGQGLEFLIYFQGNSAPDKSGLPSDRFSAERTGGSVSTLTIQRTQQEDSAVYLCASSLALAGGPNEQFFGPGTRLTVL.

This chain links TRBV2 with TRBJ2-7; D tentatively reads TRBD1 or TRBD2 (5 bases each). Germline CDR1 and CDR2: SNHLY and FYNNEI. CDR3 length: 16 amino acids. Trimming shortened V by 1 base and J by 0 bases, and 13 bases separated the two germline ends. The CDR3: CASSEEEGIISYEQYF. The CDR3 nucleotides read TGTGCCAGCAGTGAAGAAGAGGGGATTATCTCCTACGAGCAGTACTTC.

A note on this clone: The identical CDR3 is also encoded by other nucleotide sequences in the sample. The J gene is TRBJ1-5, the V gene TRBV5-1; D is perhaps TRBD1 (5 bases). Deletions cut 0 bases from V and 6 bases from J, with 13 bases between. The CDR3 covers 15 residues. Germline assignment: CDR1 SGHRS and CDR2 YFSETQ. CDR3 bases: TGCGCCAGCAGCTTGGAGGGAAGGGGCAGTCAGCCCCAGCATTTT. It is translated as CASSLEGRGSQPQHF.

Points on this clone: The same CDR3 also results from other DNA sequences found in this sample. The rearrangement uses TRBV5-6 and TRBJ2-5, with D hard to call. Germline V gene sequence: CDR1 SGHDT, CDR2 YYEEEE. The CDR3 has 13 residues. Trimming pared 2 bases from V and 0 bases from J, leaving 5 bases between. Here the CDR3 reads CASSLLNQETQYF. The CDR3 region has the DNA TGTGCCAGCAGCTTATTGAACCAAGAGACCCAGTACTTC.

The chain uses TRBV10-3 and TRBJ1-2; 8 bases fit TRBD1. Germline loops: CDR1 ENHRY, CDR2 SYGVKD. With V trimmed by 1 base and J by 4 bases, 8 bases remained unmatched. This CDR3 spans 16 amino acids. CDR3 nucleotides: TGTGCCATCAGTGAGTTGTCCCGGGACAGGATCTATGGCTACACCTTC. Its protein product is CAISELSRDRIYGYTF.

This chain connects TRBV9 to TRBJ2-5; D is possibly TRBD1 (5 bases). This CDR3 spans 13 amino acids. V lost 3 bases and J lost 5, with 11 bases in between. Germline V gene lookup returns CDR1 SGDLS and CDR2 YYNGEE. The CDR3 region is CASSEGVRETQYF. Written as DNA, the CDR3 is TGTGCCAGCAGCGAAGGGGTCAGGGAGACCCAGTACTTC. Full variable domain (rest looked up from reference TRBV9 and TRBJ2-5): DSGVTQTPKHLITATGQRVTLRCSPRSGDLSVYWYQQSLDQGLQFLIQYYNGEERAKGNILERFSAQQFPDLHSELNLSSLELGDSALYFCASSEGVRETQYFGPGTRLLVL.

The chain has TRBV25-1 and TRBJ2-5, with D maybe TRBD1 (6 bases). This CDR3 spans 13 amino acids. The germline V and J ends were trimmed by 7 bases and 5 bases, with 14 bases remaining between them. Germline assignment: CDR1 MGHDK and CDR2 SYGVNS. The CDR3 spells CASTRGRGETQYF. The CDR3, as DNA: TGTGCCAGCACCAGGGGCCGTGGCGAGACCCAGTACTTC.

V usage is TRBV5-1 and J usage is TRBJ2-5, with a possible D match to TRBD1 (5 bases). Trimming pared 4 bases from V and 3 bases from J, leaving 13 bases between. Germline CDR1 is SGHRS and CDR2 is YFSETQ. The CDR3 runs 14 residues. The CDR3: CASSLDRLEETQYF. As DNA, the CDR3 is TGCGCCAGCAGCCTTGACAGACTCGAAGAGACCCAGTACTTC.

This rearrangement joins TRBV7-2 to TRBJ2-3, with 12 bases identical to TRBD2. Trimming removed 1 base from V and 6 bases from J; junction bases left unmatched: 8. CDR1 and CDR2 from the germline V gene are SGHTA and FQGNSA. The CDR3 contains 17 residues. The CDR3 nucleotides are TGTGCCAGCAGCTTAGAGGCTAGCGGGAGGGCCCTGGATACGCAGTATTTT. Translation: CASSLEASGRALDTQYF.

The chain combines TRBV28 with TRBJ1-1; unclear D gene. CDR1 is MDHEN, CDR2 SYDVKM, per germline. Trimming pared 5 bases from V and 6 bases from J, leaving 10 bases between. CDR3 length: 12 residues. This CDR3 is CASSLGPAEAFF. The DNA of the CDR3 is TGTGCCAGCAGTCTAGGACCCGCTGAAGCTTTCTTT.

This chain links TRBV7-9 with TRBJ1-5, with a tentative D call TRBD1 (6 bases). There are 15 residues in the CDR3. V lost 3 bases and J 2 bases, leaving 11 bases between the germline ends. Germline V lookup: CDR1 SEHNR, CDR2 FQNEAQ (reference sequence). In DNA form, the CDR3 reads TGTGCCAGCAGCTTTCAGGGGCCCCGCAATCAGCCCCAGCATTTT. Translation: CASSFQGPRNQPQHF.

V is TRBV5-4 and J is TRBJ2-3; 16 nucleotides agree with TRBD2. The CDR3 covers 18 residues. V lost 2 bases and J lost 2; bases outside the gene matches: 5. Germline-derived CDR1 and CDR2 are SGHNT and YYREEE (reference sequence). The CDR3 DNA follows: TGTGCCAGCAGCTTTCCGGGACTAGCGGGAGGGGACACAGATACGCAGTATTTT. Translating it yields CASSFPGLAGGDTDTQYF.

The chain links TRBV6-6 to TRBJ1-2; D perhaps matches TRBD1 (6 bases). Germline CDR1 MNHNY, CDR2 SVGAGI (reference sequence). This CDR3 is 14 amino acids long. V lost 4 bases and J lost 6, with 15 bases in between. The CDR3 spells CASSFSGTWNGYTF. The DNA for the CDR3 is TGTGCCAGCAGTTTCTCCGGGACATGGAATGGCTACACCTTC.

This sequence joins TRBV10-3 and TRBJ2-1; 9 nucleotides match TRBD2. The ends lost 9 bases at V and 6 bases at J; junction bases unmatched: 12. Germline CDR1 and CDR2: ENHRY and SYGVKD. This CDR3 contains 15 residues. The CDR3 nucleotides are TGTGCCATAAGAGGGGGGCTAGCGGGAAGCAATGAGCAGTTCTTC. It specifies CAIRGGLAGSNEQFF.

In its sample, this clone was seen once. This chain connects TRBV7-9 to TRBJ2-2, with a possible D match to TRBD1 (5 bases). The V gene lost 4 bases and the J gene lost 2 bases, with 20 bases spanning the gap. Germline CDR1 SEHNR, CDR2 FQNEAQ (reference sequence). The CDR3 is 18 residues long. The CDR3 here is CASSSWTQVPSNTGELFF. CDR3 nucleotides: TGTGCCAGCAGCTCGTGGACACAGGTCCCTTCCAACACCGGGGAGCTGTTTTTT.

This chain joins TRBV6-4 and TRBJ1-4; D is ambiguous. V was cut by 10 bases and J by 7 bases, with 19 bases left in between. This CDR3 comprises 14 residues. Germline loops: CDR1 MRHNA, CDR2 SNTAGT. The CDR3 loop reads CATARTRRGEKLFF. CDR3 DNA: TGTGCCACCGCACGGACCAGGCGAGGTGAAAAACTGTTTTTT.

CDR3 nucleotide sequence: TGTGCCAGCAGCCACCCGGGGCGTTCGGGTGTCAATGAGCAGTTCTTC. It yields the protein CASSHPGRSGVNEQFF. J is TRBJ2-1 and V is TRBV5-4, with D perhaps being TRBD1 or TRBD2 (5 bases each). The CDR3 consists of 16 residues. CDR1 and CDR2 from the germline V gene are SGHNT and YYREEE (reference sequence). V lost 4 bases and J lost 6, with 20 bases in between.

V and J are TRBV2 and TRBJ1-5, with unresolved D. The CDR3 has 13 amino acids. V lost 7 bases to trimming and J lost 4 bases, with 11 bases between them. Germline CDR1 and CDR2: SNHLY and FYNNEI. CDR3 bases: TGTGCCAGCACCCGGGCCCCTAATCAGCCCCAGCATTTT. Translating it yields CASTRAPNQPQHF.

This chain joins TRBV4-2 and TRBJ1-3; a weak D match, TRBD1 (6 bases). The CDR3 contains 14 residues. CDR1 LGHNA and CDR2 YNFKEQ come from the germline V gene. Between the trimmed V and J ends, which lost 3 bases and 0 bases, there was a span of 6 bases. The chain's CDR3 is CASSQTGSGNTIYF. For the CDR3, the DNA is TGTGCCAGCAGCCAGACAGGCTCTGGAAACACCATATATTTT.

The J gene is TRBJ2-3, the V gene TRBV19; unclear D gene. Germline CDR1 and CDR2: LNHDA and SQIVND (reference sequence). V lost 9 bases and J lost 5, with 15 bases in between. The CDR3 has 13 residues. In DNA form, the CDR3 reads TGTGCCAGCCAAGTAGATCAGGAAGATACGCAGTATTTT. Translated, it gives CASQVDQEDTQYF. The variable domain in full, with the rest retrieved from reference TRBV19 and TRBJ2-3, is DGGITQSPKYLFRKEGQNVTLSCEQNLNHDAMYWYRQDPGQGLRLIYYSQIVNDFQKGDIAEGYSVSREKKESFPLTVTSAQKNPTAFYLCASQVDQEDTQYFGPGTRLTVL.

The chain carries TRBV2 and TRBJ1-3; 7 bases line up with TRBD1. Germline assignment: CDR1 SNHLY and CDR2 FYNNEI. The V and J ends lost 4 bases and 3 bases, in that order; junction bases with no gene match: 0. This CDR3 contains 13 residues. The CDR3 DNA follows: TGTGCCAGCAGTGGGGACAGTGGAAACACCATATATTTT. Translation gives CASSGDSGNTIYF.

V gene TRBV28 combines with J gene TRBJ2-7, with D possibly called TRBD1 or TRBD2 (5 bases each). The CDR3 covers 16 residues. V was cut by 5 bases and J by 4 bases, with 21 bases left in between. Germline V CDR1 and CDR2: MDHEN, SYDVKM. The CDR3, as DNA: TGTGCCAGCAGTCGAGCCGGGACCGCCGCGCGATACGAGCAGTACTTC. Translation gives CASSRAGTAARYEQYF.

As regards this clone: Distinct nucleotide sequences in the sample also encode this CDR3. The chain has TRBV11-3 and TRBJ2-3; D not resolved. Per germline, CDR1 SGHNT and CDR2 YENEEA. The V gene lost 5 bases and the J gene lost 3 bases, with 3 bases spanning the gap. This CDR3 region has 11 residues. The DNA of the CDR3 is TGTGCCAGCAGCAGTACAGATACGCAGTATTTT. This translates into CASSSTDTQYF.

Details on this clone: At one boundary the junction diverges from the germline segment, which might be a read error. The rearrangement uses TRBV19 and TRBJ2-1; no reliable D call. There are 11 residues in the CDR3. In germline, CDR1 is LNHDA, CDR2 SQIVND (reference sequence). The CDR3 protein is CASSIVNKQFF. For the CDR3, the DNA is TGTGCCAGTAGTATAGTCAATAAGCAGTTCTTC.